These 10 T cell receptor beta chains share one sample of origin, sequenced in a study of shared clonotypes between healthy human individuals. This table comes from immunoSEQ multiplex PCR, and its TCRdb copy is limited to in-frame clones, with some not included. The sample holds 2,500,000 or so clones, just under 95% seen once. The sample was naive CD4+ T cells from PBMCs. The subset denotes: CD45RA+ positively selected. The receptor set was obtained from a young man in good health. Some clones in this sample may be carry-over from other donors' samples.

The chain combines TRBV11-2 with TRBJ1-2; maybe TRBD1 (5 bases). CDR1 is SGHAT and CDR2 is FQNNGV in the germline V gene. The CDR3 is 15 residues long. V dropped 4 bases and J dropped 8 bases, with 20 bases sitting between them. The CDR3 bases are TGTGCCAGCAGCTCCGACACAACCCGGGGCTCAGGCTACACCTTC. This codes for CASSSDTTRGSGYTF. The variable domain in full, completed from reference TRBV11-2 and TRBJ1-2, reads EAGVAQSPRYKIIEKRQSVAFWCNPISGHATLYWYQQILGQGPKLLIQFQNNGVVDDSQLPKDRFSAERLKGVDSTLKIQPAKLEDSAVYLCASSSDTTRGSGYTFGSGTRLTVV.

The chain is built from TRBV5-4 and TRBJ2-3, with D perhaps matching TRBD1 or TRBD2 (5 bases each). The CDR3 loop spans 14 amino acids. Germline lookup yields CDR1 SGHNT and CDR2 YYREEE (reference sequence). The V gene lost 4 bases and the J gene lost 4 bases, with 13 bases spanning the gap. CDR3: CASSLRGASDTQYF. CDR3 sequence (DNA): TGTGCCAGCAGCCTGAGGGGAGCATCAGATACGCAGTATTTT.

The V call is TRBV9, the J call TRBJ2-5; the D gene could be TRBD1 or TRBD2 (5 bases each). The germline V and J ends were trimmed by 0 bases and 6 bases, with 15 bases remaining between them. CDR1 is SGDLS, CDR2 YYNGEE, per germline. The CDR3 loop spans 15 amino acids. CDR3 sequence: CASSVDSGGIKTQYF. In nucleotides, the CDR3 is TGTGCCAGCAGCGTAGATTCTGGGGGAATAAAGACCCAGTACTTC.

The J gene is TRBJ1-5, the V gene TRBV9, with a tentative D call TRBD1 (5 bases). Germline assignment: CDR1 SGDLS and CDR2 YYNGEE. V was shortened by 0 bases and J by 0 bases, with 10 bases between the two germline ends. This CDR3 is 16 amino acids long. CDR3 DNA sequence: TGTGCCAGCAGCGTAGACGGGGCAGCTAGCAATCAGCCCCAGCATTTT. Encoded protein: CASSVDGAASNQPQHF.

The V gene is TRBV7-3, the J gene TRBJ2-3; 9 positions match TRBD1. This CDR3 has 15 residues. The germline V gene has CDR1 SGHTA and CDR2 FQGTGA. Trimming cost V 0 bases and J 5 bases; bases outside gene matches: 3. CDR3 nucleotide sequence: TGTGCCAGCAGCTTAACGGGACAGGGTGGAGATACGCAGTATTTT. Its translation is CASSLTGQGGDTQYF.

The CDR3 nucleotides read TGTGCCAGCAGCCCCAGACAGGGGGAAGAGACCCAGTACTTC. Protein: CASSPRQGEETQYF. The chain carries TRBV14 and TRBJ2-5, with 9 positions matching TRBD1. Germline trimming cut 4 bases from V and 3 bases from J; bases unmatched to any gene: 3. Germline V CDR1 and CDR2: SGHDN, FVKESK. The CDR3 length is 14 residues.

This clone was recorded only once. The chain has TRBV29-1 and TRBJ2-7, with D perhaps TRBD1 (6 bases). CDR3 length: 12 amino acids. V was pared by 5 bases and J by 3 bases, with 11 bases between. Germline V gene data show CDR1 as SQVTM and CDR2 as ANQGSEA. The CDR3 coding sequence is TGCAGCGTTACGACAGGCGACTACGAGCAGTACTTC. It yields the protein CSVTTGDYEQYF.

Regarding this clone: Other DNA sequences in this sample translate to the same CDR3. V and J are TRBV20-1 and TRBJ2-1, with D unresolved. The CDR3 is 11 amino acids. CDR1 is DFQATT and CDR2 is SNEGSKA in the germline V gene (reference sequence). The V gene lost 0 bases and the J gene lost 7 bases, with 4 bases spanning the gap. In nucleotides, the CDR3 is TGCAGTGCTAGAGATCTTAATGAGCAGTTCTTC. Translated: CSARDLNEQFF.

The chain recombines TRBV5-8 with TRBJ2-3; D is tentatively TRBD1 or TRBD2 (6 bases each). Trimming removed 0 bases from V and 6 bases from J, with 14 bases in between. The germline V gene encodes CDR1 SGHTS and CDR2 YDEGEE. CDR3 length: 15 residues. The CDR3: CASSLGRGAGDTQYF. CDR3 nucleotides: TGTGCCAGCAGCTTGGGGAGGGGGGCAGGCGATACGCAGTATTTT.

The genes are TRBV28 and TRBJ2-5; tentatively, D is TRBD1 (6 bases). The CDR3 is 17 amino acids. Deletions cut 5 bases from V and 0 bases from J, with 19 bases between. In germline, CDR1 is MDHEN, CDR2 SYDVKM. This chain's CDR3 is CASSRSRDTSYQETQYF. The CDR3 coding sequence is TGTGCCAGCAGTCGAAGCCGGGACACCTCGTACCAAGAGACCCAGTACTTC.